Listed here is a single TCR beta chain. This specimen belongs to a study of blood T cell repertoires in COVID-19. Assay used: immunoSEQ multiplex PCR; TCRdb lists only in-frame clones, some missing. The sample includes some 58,000 clones, 80% to 90% of them seen just once. CDR1 GTSNPN and CDR2 SVGIG come from the germline V gene (reference sequence). V shed 1 base, J shed 2 bases, and the junction held 5 bases outside the gene matches. The CDR3 extends over 14 amino acids. The specimen sequenced was peripheral blood. This TCR was recovered from a man in his forties or fifties with acute or convalescent COVID-19. J is TRBJ2-7 and V is TRBV30; TRBD1 agrees at 7 bases. CDR3 loop: CAWSGDRGAYEQYF. The CDR3 DNA sequence: TGTGCCTGGAGTGGGGACAGAGGGGCCTACGAGCAGTACTTC. Based on the CDR3 plus reference TRBV30 and TRBJ2-7, the full variable domain is SQTIHQWPATLVQPVGSPLSLECTVEGTSNPNLYWYRQAAGRGLQLLFYSVGIGQISSEVPQNLSASRPQDRQFILSSKKLLLSDSGFYLCAWSGDRGAYEQYFGPGTRLTVT.